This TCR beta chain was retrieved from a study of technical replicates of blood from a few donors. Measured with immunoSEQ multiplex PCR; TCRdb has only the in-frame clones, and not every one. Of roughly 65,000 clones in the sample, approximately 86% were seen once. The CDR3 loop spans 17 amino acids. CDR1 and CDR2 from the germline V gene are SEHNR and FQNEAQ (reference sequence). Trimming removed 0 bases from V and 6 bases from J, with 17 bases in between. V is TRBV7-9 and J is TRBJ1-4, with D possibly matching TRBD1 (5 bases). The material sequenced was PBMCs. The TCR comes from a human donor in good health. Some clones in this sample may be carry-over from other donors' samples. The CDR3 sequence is CASSLAGGSFSYEKLFF. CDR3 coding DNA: TGTGCCAGCAGCTTAGCTGGGGGGTCCTTCAGTTATGAAAAACTGTTTTTT.